This TCR beta chain derives from a study of blood T cell repertoires in COVID-19. The V end was cut by 7 bases, the J end by 5 bases, with 6 bases between. This CDR3 is built from 11 residues. Germline CDR1 and CDR2: MNHEY and SMNVEV (reference sequence). This clone was found once. The assay was immunoSEQ multiplex PCR, and TCRdb's table has in-frame clones only and misses some. This table has about 16,000 clones, around 90% appearing once. The sequencing sample was made of peripheral blood. This clonotype originated in a human donor in a cohort sampled during active COVID-19. The chain carries TRBV27 and TRBJ2-1, with D perhaps matching TRBD2 (5 bases). The CDR3: CASTGNNEQFF. The CDR3 DNA is TGTGCCAGCACGGGAAACAATGAGCAGTTCTTC.